A selection of T cell receptor beta chains follows, all from one sample in a study of T cells in Graves' hyperthyroidism and ophthalmopathy. TCRdb reprocessed the multiplex PCR reads with MiXCR, giving one entry per CDR3 protein. The sample contains approximately 300,000 distinct CDR3 sequences, approximately 15% of which appear only once. The sample consisted of blood. The source of these receptors is a woman aged 55 to 70 with Graves' ophthalmopathy. Each CDR3 is given with its conserved first and last residue. The D gene is left open where the match is weak. Size values are once, few and many counts, or a class for expanded clones, and some rows have none.

CDR3 protein | CDR3 DNA | J gene | clone size | V gene | D gene
CSARVFNGAQGTPGANVLTF | TGCAGTGCTAGAGTTTTTAACGGGGCCCAAGGAACGCCTGGGGCCAACGTCCTGACTTTC | TRBJ2-6 | . | TRBV20-1 | .
CASSLLVSASSYEQYF | TGTGCCAGCAGCTTACTGGTTTCGGCGAGCTCCTACGAGCAGTACTTC | TRBJ2-7 | many | TRBV11-2 | .
CASIPNTEAFF | TGTGCCAGCATTCCTAACACTGAAGCTTTCTTT | TRBJ1-1 | many | TRBV7-2 | .
CASSNRLRDTQYF | TGTGCCAGCAGCAACCGCTTGAGAGATACGCAGTATTTT | TRBJ2-3 | many | TRBV7-3 | .
CASSHRQNSNQPQHF | TGTGCCAGTAGCCACCGACAAAATAGCAATCAGCCCCAGCATTTT | TRBJ1-5 | . | TRBV19 | .
CASHRFEAFF | TGTGCCAGCCACAGGTTTGAAGCTTTCTTT | TRBJ1-1 | many | TRBV28 | .
CASSILASGSTDTQYF | TGTGCCAGTAGTATATTGGCTAGCGGGAGTACAGATACGCAGTATTTT | TRBJ2-3 | . | TRBV19 | TRBD2
CASSFPGQGGNQPQHF | TGTGCCAGCAGTTTTCCGGGACAGGGGGGCAATCAGCCCCAGCATTTT | TRBJ1-5 | many | TRBV28 | TRBD1
CASRDVLRSTDTQYF | TGCGCCAGCAGGGACGTCCTCCGTAGCACAGATACGCAGTATTTT | TRBJ2-3 | few | TRBV4-1 | .
CATHLRGNTYEQYF | TGTGCCACCCACCTTCGCGGTAACACCTACGAGCAGTACTTC | TRBJ2-7 | many | TRBV6-1 | .
CASSLYSGIGYEQYF | TGTGCCAGCAGTTTATATTCTGGCATCGGTTACGAGCAGTACTTC | TRBJ2-7 | many | TRBV12-3/TRBV12-4 | .
CASRRTGGAEAFF | TGTGCCAGCAGACGTACAGGGGGCGCTGAAGCTTTCTTT | TRBJ1-1 | many | TRBV7-2 | TRBD1
CASSELHGGYEQYF | TGTGCCAGCAGTGAACTTCACGGGGGTTACGAGCAGTACTTC | TRBJ2-7 | . | TRBV6-1 | .
CASSLSESGANVLTF | TGTGCCAGCAGCTTAAGCGAGTCTGGGGCCAACGTCCTGACTTTC | TRBJ2-6 | . | TRBV7-2 | .
CASSLQGSNTEAFF | TGCGCCAGCAGCTTACAGGGCTCGAACACTGAAGCTTTCTTT | TRBJ1-1 | . | TRBV5-1 | .
CASRTSNTEAFF | TGTGCCAGTAGAACATCGAACACTGAAGCTTTCTTT | TRBJ1-1 | many | TRBV6-1 | .
CASSLWDSSNQPQHF | TGTGCCAGCAGCTTGTGGGACAGTAGCAATCAGCCCCAGCATTTT | TRBJ1-5 | . | TRBV7-9 | TRBD1
CSAVSGGGTYGYTF | TGCAGTGCTGTATCAGGAGGAGGAACATATGGCTACACCTTC | TRBJ1-2 | many | TRBV20-1 | .
CASILRALGNSPLHF | TGTGCCAGCATTTTACGGGCCCTGGGGAATTCACCCCTCCACTTT | TRBJ1-6 | . | TRBV27 | .
CSARETGTLRNSPLHF | TGCAGTGCTAGAGAGACAGGGACTCTTCGGAATTCACCCCTCCACTTT | TRBJ1-6 | . | TRBV20-1 | TRBD1
CASSLGKGVDGYTF | TGTGCCAGCAGTTTAGGGAAGGGAGTTGATGGCTACACCTTC | TRBJ1-2 | . | TRBV28 | .
CASSLEDRVRNTIYF | TGTGCCAGCAGCTTAGAGGATAGGGTTCGAAACACCATATATTTT | TRBJ1-3 | few | TRBV11-2 | .
CAISERGSGGAETQYF | TGTGCCATCAGTGAAAGGGGGTCGGGGGGCGCGGAGACCCAGTACTTC | TRBJ2-5 | many | TRBV10-3 | .
CASRLDRNSNQPQHF | TGTGCCAGCAGGTTGGACAGAAATAGCAATCAGCCCCAGCATTTT | TRBJ1-5 | many | TRBV2 | .
CASSSQEGTSPLHF | TGTGCCAGCAGCTCACAGGAGGGGACGTCACCCCTCCACTTT | TRBJ1-6 | many | TRBV12-3/TRBV12-4 | .
CASSPGGGQETQYF | TGTGCCAGCAGCCCTGGGGGGGGGCAAGAGACCCAGTACTTC | TRBJ2-5 | . | TRBV7-2 | TRBD2
CASSYDRYSYNEQFF | TGTGCCAGCAGTTACGACAGATACTCCTACAATGAGCAGTTCTTC | TRBJ2-1 | many | TRBV6-5 | .
CASSQGTPGFNEKLFF | TGTGCCAGCAGCCAAGGAACTCCAGGGTTTAATGAAAAACTGTTTTTT | TRBJ1-4 | . | TRBV4-2 | .
CSGRDHYEQYF | TGCAGCGGCAGGGACCACTACGAGCAGTACTTC | TRBJ2-7 | . | TRBV29-1 | .
CASSQGTGHGQPQHF | TGTGCCAGCAGCCAAGGGACAGGGCATGGGCAGCCCCAGCATTTT | TRBJ1-5 | many | TRBV5-5 | TRBD1
CSARTLTGAYEQYF | TGCAGTGCTCGCACTCTCACAGGGGCCTACGAGCAGTACTTC | TRBJ2-7 | few | TRBV20-1 | TRBD1
CASSLEGGHRTEAFF | TGTGCCAGCAGTTTGGAGGGGGGGCACCGAACTGAAGCTTTCTTT | TRBJ1-1 | . | TRBV27 | .
CASSPPGANTGELFF | TGTGCCAGCAGCCCCCCAGGGGCGAACACCGGGGAGCTGTTTTTT | TRBJ2-2 | few | TRBV28 | .
CASSHSSGRRGETQYF | TGTGCCAGCAGTCACTCTAGCGGGAGGCGTGGTGAGACCCAGTACTTC | TRBJ2-5 | . | TRBV6-5 | TRBD2
CASSLAEGTSGTNTGELFF | TGTGCCAGCAGCTTAGCCGAAGGGACTAGCGGAACGAACACCGGGGAGCTGTTTTTT | TRBJ2-2 | many | TRBV7-2 | TRBD2
CASSPEQGNTEAFF | TGTGCCAGCTCACCGGAACAGGGGAACACTGAAGCTTTCTTT | TRBJ1-1 | . | TRBV18 | .
CASTTNTEAFF | TGTGCCAGCACCACGAACACTGAAGCTTTCTTT | TRBJ1-1 | few | TRBV28 | .
CASSEPFLKSQETQYF | TGTGCCAGCAGTGAACCCTTTTTGAAATCTCAAGAGACCCAGTACTTC | TRBJ2-5 | few | TRBV25-1 | .
CASSLWGQGLTDTQYF | TGTGCCAGCAGCTTATGGGGACAGGGGTTGACAGATACGCAGTATTTT | TRBJ2-3 | . | TRBV7-3 | TRBD1
CASSSSCNYGYTF | TGTGCCAGCAGCTCGTCTTGTAACTATGGCTACACCTTC | TRBJ1-2 | . | TRBV27 | .
CASTPIPGAVTEAFF | TGTGCCAGCACCCCTATTCCGGGGGCGGTCACTGAAGCTTTCTTT | TRBJ1-1 | many | TRBV6-1 | .
CASSQDVTGYYEQYF | TGCGCCAGCAGCCAAGACGTTACTGGATACTACGAGCAGTACTTC | TRBJ2-7 | many | TRBV4-3 | .
CASSLTSGGPESNTQYF | TGCGCCAGCAGCTTGACTAGCGGGGGGCCTGAATCAAATACGCAGTATTTT | TRBJ2-3 | . | TRBV5-1 | TRBD2
CASSLAQGVEQYF | TGTGCCAGCAGCTTAGCCCAGGGGGTCGAGCAGTACTTC | TRBJ2-7 | many | TRBV11-2 | TRBD1
CASSPPSDTEAFF | TGTGCCAGCTCACCACCGTCCGACACTGAAGCTTTCTTT | TRBJ1-1 | many | TRBV18 | .
CASRIAGYNEQFF | TGTGCCAGCAGGATAGCGGGGTACAATGAGCAGTTCTTC | TRBJ2-1 | many | TRBV7-9 | TRBD2
CSASRTGGAGNQPQHF | TGCAGCGCATCGAGGACAGGGGGCGCGGGCAATCAGCCCCAGCATTTT | TRBJ1-5 | many | TRBV20-1 | TRBD1